This entry is about one TCR beta chain. Sequenced by immunoSEQ multiplex PCR; TCRdb stores in-frame clones only, minus some. The sample holds some 100,000 clones; roughly 82% are singletons and the top ten take 7.9%. This specimen belongs to a study of blood T cell repertoires in COVID-19. Turning to the study itself: Sources were T cells, B-cell-depleted T cells, or PBMCs; the material itself was cDNA or gDNA.

The length of the CDR3 is 14 residues. V lost 4 bases, J lost 9 bases, and 11 bases stayed unmatched. Germline CDR1 and CDR2: SEHNR and FQNEAQ (reference sequence). The sequenced sample consisted of peripheral blood. This sequence was found in a woman older than 75 with active or convalescent COVID-19. The chain has TRBV7-9 and TRBJ2-7; 8 bases fit TRBD1. CDR3 nucleotides: TGTGCCAGCAGCTCACGGGACAGGCCCTATTGGCAGTACTTC. Protein product: CASSSRDRPYWQYF.